Following are 11 T cell receptor beta chains from one sample sequenced in a study of blood T cell repertoires in COVID-19. Some clones are missing from TCRdb's copy, which holds only in-frame ones; the method was immunoSEQ multiplex PCR. This sample has roughly 250,000 clones, with 84% found just once. The sequenced material came from peripheral blood. The receptors come from a human donor in a cohort sampled during active COVID-19.

J is TRBJ2-3 and V is TRBV10-1; maybe TRBD1 (6 bases). Looked up from germline, CDR1 is WNHNN and CDR2 is SYGVQD (reference sequence). With 9 bases removed from V and 6 bases from J, the gap between germline ends came to 13 bases. CDR3 length: 12 residues. CDR3 DNA sequence: TGCGCCAGTCGCTCAGGGGTTGATACGCAGTATTTT. This encodes CASRSGVDTQYF.

The chain has TRBV7-8 and TRBJ1-3; D remains unclear. Per germline, CDR1 SGHVS and CDR2 FQNEAQ. This CDR3 region has 12 residues. V lost 5 bases and J lost 1, with 3 bases in between. The CDR3 DNA reads as TGTGCCAGCAGCCCATCTGGAAACACCATATATTTT. Translation gives CASSPSGNTIYF.

This clone was seen a few times. CDR3 in amino acids: CASSLRGSFKETQYF. The DNA of the CDR3 is TGTGCCAGTAGTCTAAGGGGATCTTTCAAAGAGACCCAGTACTTC. The chain uses TRBV19 and TRBJ2-5, with a weak D call TRBD1 (5 bases). Germline CDR1 reads LNHDA; CDR2 reads SQIVND (reference sequence). The CDR3 covers 15 residues. The germline V and J ends were trimmed by 5 bases and 3 bases, with 16 bases remaining between them.

The CDR3 DNA sequence: TGTGCCAGCAGCAGTACAGGGGGCGAGACCCAGTACTTC. Protein product: CASSSTGGETQYF. The chain links TRBV5-6 to TRBJ2-5, with 9 positions matching TRBD1. The V gene end was trimmed by 4 bases and the J gene end by 5 bases; junction bases not matched to a gene: 3. There are 13 residues in the CDR3. Germline loops: CDR1 SGHDT, CDR2 YYEEEE.

The rearrangement uses TRBV29-1 and TRBJ1-1; possibly TRBD1 for D (6 bases). Trimming removed 6 bases at V and 1 base at J, with 15 bases between. Looked up from germline, CDR1 is SQVTM and CDR2 is ANQGSEA. This CDR3 is built from 14 residues. The CDR3 loop is CSVPRGGTNTEAFF. Written as DNA, the CDR3 is TGCAGCGTCCCAAGGGGGGGGACGAACACTGAAGCTTTCTTT.

This clone showed up just once. The chain employs TRBV6-1 and TRBJ1-3; D gene ambiguous. Germline CDR1 reads MNHNS; CDR2 reads SASEGT. V lost 1 base and J lost 7, with 11 bases in between. The CDR3 is made up of 14 amino acids. The CDR3 DNA reads TGTGCCAGCAGTGAAGGGCGAGGAGGGAACACCATATATTTT. Its protein product is CASSEGRGGNTIYF.

The chain combines TRBV7-8 with TRBJ2-1; 13 nucleotides line up with TRBD2. The CDR3 length is 16 residues. V dropped 1 base and J dropped 8; count of bases not matched to a gene: 5. Germline CDR1 SGHVS, CDR2 FQNEAQ. The DNA of the CDR3 is TGTGCCAGCAGCTTAGTCGAGACTAGCGGGGGGTATGAGCAGTTCTTC. It specifies CASSLVETSGGYEQFF.

This clone was recorded once. V is TRBV11-2 and J is TRBJ2-3, with D possibly being TRBD2 (5 bases). V lost 1 base and J lost 6, with 8 bases in between. The germline gives CDR1 SGHAT, CDR2 FQNNGV. The CDR3 sequence is 13 residues long. The chain's CDR3 is CASSLGTSDTQYF. Written as DNA, the CDR3 is TGTGCCAGCAGCTTAGGGACTTCCGATACGCAGTATTTT. The full variable domain, its missing parts supplied by reference TRBV11-2 and TRBJ2-3, is EAGVAQSPRYKIIEKRQSVAFWCNPISGHATLYWYQQILGQGPKLLIQFQNNGVVDDSQLPKDRFSAERLKGVDSTLKIQPAKLEDSAVYLCASSLGTSDTQYFGPGTRLTVL.

The J gene is TRBJ2-4, the V gene TRBV11-2; 7 bases match TRBD1. J was trimmed by 0 bases and V by 0 bases; bases with no gene match: 8. CDR3 size: 18 residues. Germline-derived CDR1 and CDR2 are SGHAT and FQNNGV. The CDR3 protein is CASSLDRTGDRAKNIQYF. The DNA of the CDR3 is TGTGCCAGCAGCTTAGATCGAACAGGGGATAGAGCCAAAAACATTCAGTACTTC.

This clone occurred a few times. The J gene is TRBJ2-2, the V gene TRBV28, with a possible D match to TRBD1 (6 bases). V lost 5 bases and J 0 bases, leaving 10 bases between the germline ends. This CDR3 has 15 residues. CDR1 and CDR2 (germline): MDHEN, SYDVKM. The CDR3 sequence: CASSARTANTGELFF. CDR3 DNA sequence: TGTGCCAGCAGTGCCCGGACAGCGAACACCGGGGAGCTGTTTTTT.

This chain uses TRBV20-1 with TRBJ1-5, with a possible D match to TRBD1 (5 bases). V was cut by 3 bases and J by 5 bases, with 17 bases left in between. Germline CDR1 DFQATT, CDR2 SNEGSKA (reference sequence). The CDR3 covers 15 residues. CDR3 in amino acids: CSASGGEAADQPQHF. The CDR3 DNA follows: TGCAGTGCTAGTGGGGGGGAGGCAGCTGATCAGCCCCAGCATTTT.